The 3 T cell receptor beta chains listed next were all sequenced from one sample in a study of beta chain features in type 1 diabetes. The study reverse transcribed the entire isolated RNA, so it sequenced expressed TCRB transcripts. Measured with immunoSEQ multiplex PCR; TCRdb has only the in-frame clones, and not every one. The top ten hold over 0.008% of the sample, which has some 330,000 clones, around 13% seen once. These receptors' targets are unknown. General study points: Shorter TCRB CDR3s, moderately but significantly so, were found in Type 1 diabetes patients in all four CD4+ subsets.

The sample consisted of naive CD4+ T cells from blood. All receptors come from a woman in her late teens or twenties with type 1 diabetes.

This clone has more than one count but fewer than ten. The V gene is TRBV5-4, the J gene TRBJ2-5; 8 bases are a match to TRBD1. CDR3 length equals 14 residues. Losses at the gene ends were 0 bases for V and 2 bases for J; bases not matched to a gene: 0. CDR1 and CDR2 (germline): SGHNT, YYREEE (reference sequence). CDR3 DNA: TGTGCCAGCAGCTTGGGGACAGGGCAAGAGACCCAGTACTTC. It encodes CASSLGTGQETQYF.

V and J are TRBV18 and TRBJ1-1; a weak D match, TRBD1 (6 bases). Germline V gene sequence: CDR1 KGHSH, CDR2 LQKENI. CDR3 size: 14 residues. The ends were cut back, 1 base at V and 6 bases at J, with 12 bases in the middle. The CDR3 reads CASSPQVGGSEAFF. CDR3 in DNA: TGTGCCAGCTCACCACAGGTTGGGGGCTCTGAAGCTTTCTTT.

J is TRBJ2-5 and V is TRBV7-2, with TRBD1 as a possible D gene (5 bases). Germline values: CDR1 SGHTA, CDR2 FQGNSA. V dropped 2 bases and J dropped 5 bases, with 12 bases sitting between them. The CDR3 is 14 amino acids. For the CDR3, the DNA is TGTGCCAGCAGCTTACAGGGTGTCCTTGAGACCCAGTACTTC. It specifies CASSLQGVLETQYF.